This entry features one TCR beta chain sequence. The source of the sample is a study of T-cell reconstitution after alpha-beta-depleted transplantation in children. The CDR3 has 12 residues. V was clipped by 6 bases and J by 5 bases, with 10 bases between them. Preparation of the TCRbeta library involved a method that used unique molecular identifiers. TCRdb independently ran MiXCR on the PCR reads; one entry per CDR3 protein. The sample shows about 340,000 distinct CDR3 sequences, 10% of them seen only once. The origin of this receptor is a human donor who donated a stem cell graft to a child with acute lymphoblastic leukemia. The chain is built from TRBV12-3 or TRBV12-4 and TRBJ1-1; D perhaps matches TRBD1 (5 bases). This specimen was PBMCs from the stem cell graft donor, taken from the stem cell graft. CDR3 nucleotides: TGTGCCAGCAGCATGGGGCGGACTGAAGCTTTCTTT. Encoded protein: CASSMGRTEAFF.